This T cell receptor (beta chain) was recovered during a study of shared clonotypes between healthy human individuals. In the case of this clone: The antigen is unknown.

On sorted subsets, replicate PCRs used 150 to 250 ng DNA, or roughly 30,000 T cell genomes. Assay: immunoSEQ multiplex PCR; the TCRdb copy retains only in-frame clones and omits some. The sample comprises around 1.6 million clones, approximately 98% of which are singletons, and roughly 0.45% rests with the top ten. The study's findings and limits: The diversity represented, both genetic and in exposure history, was limited by few donors.

The CDR3 loop spans 14 amino acids. Trimming cost V 3 bases and J 3 bases, with 9 bases left between them. Germline V gives CDR1 SGDLS, CDR2 YYNGEE. The sequenced sample was naive CD4+ T cells sorted from blood. Sample subset: CD45RA+ positively selected. The TCR originated in a man aged 25 to 40 in good health. The rearrangement joins TRBV9 to TRBJ2-2; D not resolved. The CDR3 coding sequence is TGTGCCAGCAGCGCGGTTGTACACACCGGGGAGCTGTTTTTT. Translating gives CASSAVVHTGELFF.